The sequence of this T cell receptor (beta chain) was determined in a study of blood T cells in healthy people across ages. Study conclusions and caveats: Whereas aged donors had fewer naive CD4+ cells, long-lived donors had more of them and higher diversity.

The use of a sample-barcoded 5' primer and a J-beta primer mix characterized a second PCR of roughly 7 to 11 cycles. TCRdb redid the calling of the 5' RACE reads with MiXCR, one entry per CDR3 protein. In the table there are some 760,000 distinct CDR3 sequences, 20% to 30% of which are singletons. Every participating donor contributed 8.5 to 10 milliliters of peripheral blood through a draw. Trimming pared 6 bases from V and 12 bases from J, leaving 20 bases between. This CDR3 is built from 13 residues. Germline loops: CDR1 MNHEY, CDR2 SVGAGI. Points on this clonotype: Its antigen is still unknown.

This same sample was also part of a study on T cells of mothers and their children.

This chain connects TRBV6-5 to TRBJ2-5; tentative D call: TRBD1 (6 bases). The sample consisted of blood. The sequence was collected from a boy younger than 18 in good health. The chain's CDR3 is CASRNTAGQPEYF. CDR3 coding DNA: TGTGCCAGCAGAAACACAGCCGGACAGCCCGAGTACTTC.